The present TCR beta chain was sequenced within a study of cytomegalovirus exposure and HLA in healthy donors. Study as a whole: Unique TCR beta sequences numbering approximately 120 million came from roughly 180 million T cells in an earlier analysis. General study results and limits: Productive rates of about 87% or about 30% were seen for most TCR beta V segments in an earlier analysis. It was assumed in the presence/absence analyses that sequencing depth was roughly uniform across donors.

Vbeta (60) and Jbeta (13) primers were used in the PCR. TCRdb keeps only in-frame clones here, not all; method: immunoSEQ multiplex PCR. The sample yields around 170,000 clones, over 80% seen once. The V and J ends lost 8 bases and 1 base, in that order; junction bases with no gene match: 18. The CDR3 is made up of 19 amino acids. Germline loops: CDR1 SNHLY, CDR2 FYNNEI. This clone has only a few counts. Its antigen is unidentified. The clonotype comes from a man aged 40-50 years in good health and CMV-seronegative. The sequenced sample consisted of PBMCs. V and J are TRBV2 and TRBJ2-3; 10 positions agree with TRBD1. CDR3 nucleotides: TGTGCCAGCCGATGGCCCCGGGACAGGGGCTTTCGAGGCACAGATACGCAGTATTTT. Translation: CASRWPRDRGFRGTDTQYF.